These T cell receptor beta chains were read from a single sample in a study of CD8 T cells in ankylosing spondylitis. TCRdb independently ran MiXCR on the 5' RACE reads; one entry per CDR3 protein. The table has 100,000 to 150,000 distinct CDR3 sequences, roughly 6.6% seen once. The sequenced sample was blood, either unsorted or a sorted T cell fraction (not recorded which). The receptors come from a male donor with ankylosing spondylitis or in good health (not recorded which). The conserved cysteine and the conserved F or W are not part of the CDR3 here.

J gene,V gene,CDR3 protein
TRBJ2-6,TRBV29-1,SVEDDSGANVLT
TRBJ1-2,TRBV20-1,SARDPRGQNYGYT
TRBJ1-6,TRBV27,ASSLATGTGYNSPLH
TRBJ2-5,TRBV5-1,ASSAGQGGETQY
TRBJ1-2,TRBV20-1,CARARETGGFNYGYT
TRBJ2-3,TRBV20-1,SATQGIAQY
TRBJ2-1,TRBV6-5,ASSYWGTSGMSSYNEQF
TRBJ1-2,TRBV7-9,ASSLGAQYGYT
TRBJ2-6,TRBV20-1,SARGVEGAPGANVLT
TRBJ2-2,TRBV6-1,ASNPRIAGELF